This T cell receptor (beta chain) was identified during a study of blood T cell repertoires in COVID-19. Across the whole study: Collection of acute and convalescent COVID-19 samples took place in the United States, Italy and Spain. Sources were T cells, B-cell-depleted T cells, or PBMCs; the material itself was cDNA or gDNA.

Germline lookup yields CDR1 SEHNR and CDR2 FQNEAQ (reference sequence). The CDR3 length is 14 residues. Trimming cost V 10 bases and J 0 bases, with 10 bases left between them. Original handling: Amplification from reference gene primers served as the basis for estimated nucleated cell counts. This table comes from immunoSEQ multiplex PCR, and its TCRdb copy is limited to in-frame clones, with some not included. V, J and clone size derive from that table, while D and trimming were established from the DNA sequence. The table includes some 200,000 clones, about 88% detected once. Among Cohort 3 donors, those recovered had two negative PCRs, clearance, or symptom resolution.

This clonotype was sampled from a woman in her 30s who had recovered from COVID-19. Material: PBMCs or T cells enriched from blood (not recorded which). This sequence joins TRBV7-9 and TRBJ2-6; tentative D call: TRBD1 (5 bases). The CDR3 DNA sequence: TGTGCCATCGATACAGGCTCTGGGGCCAACGTCCTGACTTTC. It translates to CAIDTGSGANVLTF.